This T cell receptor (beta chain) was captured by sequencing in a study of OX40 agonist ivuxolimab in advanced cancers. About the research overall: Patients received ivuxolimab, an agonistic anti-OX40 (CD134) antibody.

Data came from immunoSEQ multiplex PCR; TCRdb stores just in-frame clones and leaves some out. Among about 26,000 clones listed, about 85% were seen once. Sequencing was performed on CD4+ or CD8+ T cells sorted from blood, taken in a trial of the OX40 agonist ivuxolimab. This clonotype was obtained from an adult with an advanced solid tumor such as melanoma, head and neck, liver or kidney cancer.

The CDR3 region has the DNA TGTGCCAGCAGCCCACGGGTACAGGGGGGAAACAATGAGCAGTTCTTC. It codes for CASSPRVQGGNNEQFF. The chain couples TRBV11-3 to TRBJ2-1; 8 positions match TRBD1. The CDR3 length is 16 residues. Germline CDR1 SGHNT, CDR2 YENEEA. V gave up 5 bases and J gave up 5 bases; unmatched junction bases: 11.